This T cell receptor (beta chain) originates from a study of technical replicates of blood from a handful of donors. Clones were sequenced by immunoSEQ multiplex PCR, and TCRdb holds only the in-frame ones, with some missing. Of about 70,000 clones in the sample, roughly 94% were seen once. The receptor was derived from a human donor in good health. What was sequenced was T cells isolated from PBMCs.

CDR3 region: CSVEGGMGQPQHF. The CDR3 bases are TGCAGCGTTGAAGGCGGAATGGGTCAGCCCCAGCATTTT. The J gene is TRBJ1-5, the V gene TRBV29-1; no reliable D call. The germline V gene encodes CDR1 SQVTM and CDR2 ANQGSEA. The CDR3 extends over 13 amino acids. The germline V and J ends were trimmed by 1 base and 6 bases, with 10 bases remaining between them.